This TCR beta chain came from a study of memory CD4+ T cells and cytomegalovirus serostatus. Single viable CD3+CD4+CD8-CD45RO+ cells were sorted as the memory CD4+ T cells. Donors' CMV status reflects serum IgG against pp150, pp28, p38, p52. CD4+ T cells were isolated by positive magnetic selection. CDR1 SGHNT and CDR2 YENEEA come from the germline V gene. V lost 6 bases, J lost 5 bases, and 9 bases lay in between. The CDR3 sequence is 12 residues long. This clone is a singleton in its sample. The antigen is unknown. Notes on the study in general: Each of approximately 73 CMV-associated TCRbeta sequences occurred in one to five individuals.

The repertoire was sequenced with immunoSEQ multiplex PCR; TCRdb's copy has only in-frame clones and lacks some. The sample comprises 45,000 to 65,000 clones, roughly three quarters of which are singletons, and less than 1% rests with the top ten. Sequenced material: memory CD4+ T cells from blood. The rearrangement uses TRBV11-3 and TRBJ2-3; maybe TRBD2 (6 bases). The sequence came from an adult in good health and CMV-seronegative. The CDR3 bases are TGTGCCAGCAGTCCGGAGGGAGATACGCAGTATTTT. As protein: CASSPEGDTQYF. The whole variable domain, filled in from reference TRBV11-3 and TRBJ2-3, reads EAGVVQSPRYKIIEKKQPVAFWCNPISGHNTLYWYLQNLGQGPELLIRYENEEAVDDSQLPKDRFSAERLKGVDSTLKIQPAELGDSAVYLCASSPEGDTQYFGPGTRLTVL.